This note documents a single T cell receptor (beta chain) sequence. Its antigen target is currently unknown. No much larger clone is present one base from it, and per-base qualities are unavailable. The record originates from a study of blood T cell repertoires in COVID-19 (dated by TCRdb to 2019 to 2021). Notes on the research overall: Collaborator samples came from the United States, Italy and Spain and covered acute and convalescent phases of COVID-19. The prospective study material was composed of cDNA or gDNA derived from T cells, B-cell-depleted T cells, or PBMCs. Deeply sampled blood TCRbeta repertoires from subjects exposed to, actively infected with, or recovered from COVID-19 were included in the dataset. A freely available public database, intended as a resource for researchers studying the immune response to SARS-CoV-2, is where the repertoires were released. Samples were obtained from the ongoing ImmuneRACE study (first 160 participants) and from 1,200 or so subjects provided by 6 global collaborators. The sample metadata nearly always contained a de-identified subject ID, COVID-19 status, age in years and sex. Where HLA class I and class II types were available, the types were taken from metadata supplied by the sample provider, not from assay-based typing. What the research found in general, with its limitations: Clinical and demographic metadata were provided uncurated, with the amount varying by source and participant.

The collaborating institutions used their own protocols to collect whole blood in K2EDTA tubes. For TCRbeta analysis, collaborators shipped samples in one of three forms: frozen whole blood, isolated PBMCs, or DNA extracted from either of those sample types. TCRbeta CDR3 regions were amplified from genomic DNA using the immunoSEQ Assay, a bias-controlled multiplex PCR. In the original analysis: The number of nucleated cells in each sample was estimated by amplification of reference gene primers within the assay. Sequence reads were collapsed and filtered to measure the absolute abundance of every unique TCRbeta CDR3 rearrangement. For each sample, productive Simpson clonality was calculated as the square root of Simpson's diversity index over productive rearrangements. This immuneACCESS table, as held by TCRdb, lists in-frame sequences with V and J called but not all clones. Of the missing ones, under half trace to an unresolved V gene in checked studies; the others have no known cause. V, J and clone size were drawn from that table, and D and trimming were deduced from the DNA. The sample table holds 200,000 or so clones, of which roughly nine tenths were seen once. More than 1.5% of the sample goes to the ten largest clones.

V trim: 4 bases; J trim: 4 bases; unmatched bases: 3. The CDR3, cysteine through phenylalanine, is 14 amino acids long. Only the CDR3 part of the read is kept: 42 bases, read in frame from the first base. The germline V gene sets CDR1 to MDHEN and CDR2 to SYDVKM. The V and J genes are TRBV28 and TRBJ2-3; 9 middle bases align to TRBD2. Sequences were obtained from peripheral blood. This TCR was sampled from a man in his 70s with acute or convalescent COVID-19. CDR3 sequence: CASSSAGGSDTQYF. The nucleotide sequence reads as follows: TGTGCCAGCAGTTCAGCGGGAGGTTCAGATACGCAGTATTTT. When the CDR3 is completed using the reference TRBV28 and TRBJ2-3 genes on either side, the full variable domain is DVKVTQSSRYLVKRTGEKVFLECVQDMDHENMFWYRQDPGLGLRLIYFSYDVKMKEKGDIPEGYSVSREKKERFSLILESASTNQTSMYLCASSSAGGSDTQYFGPGTRLTVL.